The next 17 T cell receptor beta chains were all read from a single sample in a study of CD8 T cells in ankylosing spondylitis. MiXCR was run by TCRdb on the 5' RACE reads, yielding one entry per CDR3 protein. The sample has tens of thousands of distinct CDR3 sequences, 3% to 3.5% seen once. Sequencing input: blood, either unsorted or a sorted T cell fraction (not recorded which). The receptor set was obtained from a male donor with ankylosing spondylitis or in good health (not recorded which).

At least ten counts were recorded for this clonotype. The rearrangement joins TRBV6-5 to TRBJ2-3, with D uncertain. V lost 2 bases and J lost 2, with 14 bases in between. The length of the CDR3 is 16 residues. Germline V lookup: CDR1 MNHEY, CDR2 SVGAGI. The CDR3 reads CASSYPLGLYTDTQYF. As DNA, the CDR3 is TGTGCCAGCAGTTACCCCTTAGGGTTATACACAGATACGCAGTATTTT.

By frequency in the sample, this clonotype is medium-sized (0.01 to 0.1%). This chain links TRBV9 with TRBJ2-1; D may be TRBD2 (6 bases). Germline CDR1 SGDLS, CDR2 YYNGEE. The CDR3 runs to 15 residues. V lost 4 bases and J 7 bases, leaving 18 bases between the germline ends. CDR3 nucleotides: TGTGCCAGCAGCCCCGGGACTCTGGGGAGGAATGAGCAGTTCTTC. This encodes CASSPGTLGRNEQFF.

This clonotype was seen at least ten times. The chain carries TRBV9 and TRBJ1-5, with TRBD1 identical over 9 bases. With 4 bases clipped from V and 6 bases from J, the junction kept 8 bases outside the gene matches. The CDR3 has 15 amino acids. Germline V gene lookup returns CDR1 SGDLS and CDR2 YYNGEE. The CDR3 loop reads CASSLGDRVAQPQHF. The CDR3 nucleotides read TGTGCCAGCAGCCTTGGGGACAGGGTGGCTCAGCCCCAGCATTTT.

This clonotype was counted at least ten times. The CDR3 protein is CASSVTSGGAGEQFF. CDR3 bases: TGTGCCAGCAGCGTTACTAGCGGGGGGGCCGGAGAGCAGTTCTTC. The V call is TRBV9, the J call TRBJ2-1, with 13 bases fitting TRBD2. The length of the CDR3 is 15 residues. V trimming: 2 bases; J trimming: 10 bases; junction bases outside the gene matches: 6. Germline assignment: CDR1 SGDLS and CDR2 YYNGEE.

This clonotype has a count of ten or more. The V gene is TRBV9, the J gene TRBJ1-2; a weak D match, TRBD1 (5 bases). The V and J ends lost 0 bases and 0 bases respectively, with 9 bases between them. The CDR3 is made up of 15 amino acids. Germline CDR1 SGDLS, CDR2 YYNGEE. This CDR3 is CASSVAGIANYGYTF. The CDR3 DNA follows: TGTGCCAGCAGCGTAGCAGGGATCGCTAACTATGGCTACACCTTC.

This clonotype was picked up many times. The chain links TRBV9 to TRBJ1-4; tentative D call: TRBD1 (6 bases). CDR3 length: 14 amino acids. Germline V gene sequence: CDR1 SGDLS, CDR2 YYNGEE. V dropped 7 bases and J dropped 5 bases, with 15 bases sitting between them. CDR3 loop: CASGQSLLNEKLFF. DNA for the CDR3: TGTGCCAGCGGACAGAGCCTCCTAAATGAAAAACTGTTTTTT.

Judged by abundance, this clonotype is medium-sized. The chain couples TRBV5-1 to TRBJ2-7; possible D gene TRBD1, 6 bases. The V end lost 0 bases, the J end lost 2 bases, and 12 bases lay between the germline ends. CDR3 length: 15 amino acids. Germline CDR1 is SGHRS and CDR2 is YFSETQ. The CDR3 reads CASSLVVPGAYEQYV. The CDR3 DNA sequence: TGCGCCAGCAGCTTGGTAGTGCCAGGGGCCTACGAGCAGTACGTC.

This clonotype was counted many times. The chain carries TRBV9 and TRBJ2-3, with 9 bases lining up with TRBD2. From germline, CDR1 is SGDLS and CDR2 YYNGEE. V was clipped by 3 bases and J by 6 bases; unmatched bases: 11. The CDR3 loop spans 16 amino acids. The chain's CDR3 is CASSGVGAGGPDTQYF. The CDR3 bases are TGTGCCAGCAGCGGAGTAGGGGCGGGAGGGCCGGATACGCAGTATTTT.

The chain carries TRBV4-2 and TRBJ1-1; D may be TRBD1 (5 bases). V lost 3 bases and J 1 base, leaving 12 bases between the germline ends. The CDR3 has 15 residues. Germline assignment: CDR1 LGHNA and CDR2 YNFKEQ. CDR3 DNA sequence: TGTGCCAGCAGCCAGGGGACGAGCTGGAACACTGAAGCTTTCTTT. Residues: CASSQGTSWNTEAFF.

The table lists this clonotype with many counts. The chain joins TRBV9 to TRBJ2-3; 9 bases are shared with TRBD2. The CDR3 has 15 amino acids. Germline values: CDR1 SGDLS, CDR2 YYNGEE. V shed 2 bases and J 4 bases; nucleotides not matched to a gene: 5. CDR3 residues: CASSVAGGPPDTQYF. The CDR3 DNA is TGTGCCAGCAGCGTTGCGGGGGGGCCCCCAGATACGCAGTATTTT.

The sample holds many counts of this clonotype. For the CDR3, the DNA is TGTGCCAGCAGCGTAGGGTCTAGGGCCGAGGGAGAGACCCAGTACTTC. Translation: CASSVGSRAEGETQYF. This chain links TRBV9 with TRBJ2-5; possibly TRBD2 for D (5 bases). CDR1 is SGDLS and CDR2 is YYNGEE in the germline V gene. The germline V and J ends were trimmed by 0 bases and 4 bases, with 16 bases remaining between them. This CDR3 contains 16 residues.

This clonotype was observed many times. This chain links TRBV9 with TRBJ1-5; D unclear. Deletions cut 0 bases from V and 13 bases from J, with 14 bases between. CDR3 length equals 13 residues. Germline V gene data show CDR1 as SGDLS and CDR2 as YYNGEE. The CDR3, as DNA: TGTGCCAGCAGCGTAGATCCGGGAGGCCCACAGCATTTT. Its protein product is CASSVDPGGPQHF.

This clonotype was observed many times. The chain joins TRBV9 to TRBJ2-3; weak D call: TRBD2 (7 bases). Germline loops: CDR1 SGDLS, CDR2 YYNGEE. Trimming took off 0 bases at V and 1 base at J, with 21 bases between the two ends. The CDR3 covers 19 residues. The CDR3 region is CASSVDGGGGRRGTDTQYF. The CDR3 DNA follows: TGTGCCAGCAGCGTAGATGGAGGGGGGGGGCGCCGGGGCACAGATACGCAGTATTTT.

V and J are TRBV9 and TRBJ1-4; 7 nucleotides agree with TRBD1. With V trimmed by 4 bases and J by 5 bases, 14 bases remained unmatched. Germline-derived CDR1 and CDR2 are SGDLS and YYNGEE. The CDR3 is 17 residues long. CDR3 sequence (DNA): TGTGCCAGCAGCCCCCAGGGGGGGCGGTCAAACAATGAAAAACTGTTTTTT. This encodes CASSPQGGRSNNEKLFF.

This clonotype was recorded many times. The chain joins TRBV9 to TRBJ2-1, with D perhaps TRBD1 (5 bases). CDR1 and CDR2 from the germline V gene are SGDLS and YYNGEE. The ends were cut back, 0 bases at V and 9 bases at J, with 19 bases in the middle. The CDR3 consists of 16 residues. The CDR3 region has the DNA TGTGCCAGCAGCGTAGCATTGTCGGTGGGGCCCAGTGAGCAGTTCTTC. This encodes CASSVALSVGPSEQFF.

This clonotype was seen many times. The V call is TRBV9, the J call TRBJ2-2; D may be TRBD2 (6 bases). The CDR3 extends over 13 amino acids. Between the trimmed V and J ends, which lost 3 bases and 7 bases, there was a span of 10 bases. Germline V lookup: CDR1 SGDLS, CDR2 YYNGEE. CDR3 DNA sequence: TGTGCCAGCAGCGCTCGGGGGTTCGGGGAGCTGTTTTTT. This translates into CASSARGFGELFF.

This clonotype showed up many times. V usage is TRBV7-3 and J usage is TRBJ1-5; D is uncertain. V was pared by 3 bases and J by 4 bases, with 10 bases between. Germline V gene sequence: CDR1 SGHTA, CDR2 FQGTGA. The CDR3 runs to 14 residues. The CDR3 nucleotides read TGTGCCAGCAGCTTCCCGCCTTATAATCAGCCCCAGCATTTT. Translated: CASSFPPYNQPQHF.